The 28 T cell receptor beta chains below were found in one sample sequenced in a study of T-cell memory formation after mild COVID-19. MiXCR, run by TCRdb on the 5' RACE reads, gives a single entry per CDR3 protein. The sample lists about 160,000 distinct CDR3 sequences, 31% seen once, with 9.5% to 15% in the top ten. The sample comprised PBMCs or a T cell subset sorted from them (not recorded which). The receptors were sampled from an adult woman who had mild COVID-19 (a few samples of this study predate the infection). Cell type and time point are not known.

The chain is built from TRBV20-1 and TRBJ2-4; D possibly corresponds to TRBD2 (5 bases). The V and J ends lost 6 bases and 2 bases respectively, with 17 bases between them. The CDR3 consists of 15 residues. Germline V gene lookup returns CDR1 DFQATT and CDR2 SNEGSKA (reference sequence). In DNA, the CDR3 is TGCAGTGCATACCGTACTGGAGGTACCAAAAACATTCAGTACTTC. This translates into CSAYRTGGTKNIQYF.

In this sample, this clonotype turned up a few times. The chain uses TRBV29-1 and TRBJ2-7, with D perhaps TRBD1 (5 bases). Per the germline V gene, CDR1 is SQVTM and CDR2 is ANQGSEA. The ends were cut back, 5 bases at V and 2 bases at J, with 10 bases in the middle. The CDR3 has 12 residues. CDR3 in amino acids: CSVWAGTYEQYF. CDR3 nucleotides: TGCAGCGTTTGGGCAGGGACCTACGAGCAGTACTTC.

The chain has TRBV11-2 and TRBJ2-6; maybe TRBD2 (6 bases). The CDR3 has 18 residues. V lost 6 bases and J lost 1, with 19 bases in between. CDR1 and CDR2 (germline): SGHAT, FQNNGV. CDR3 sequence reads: CASRPGRGTQSGANVLTF. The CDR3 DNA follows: TGTGCCAGCAGGCCTGGGCGGGGAACCCAATCTGGGGCCAACGTCCTGACTTTC.

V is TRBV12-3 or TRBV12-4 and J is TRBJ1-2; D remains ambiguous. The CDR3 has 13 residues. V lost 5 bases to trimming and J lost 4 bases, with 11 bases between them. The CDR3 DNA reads TGTGCCAGCAGTGACACAGAGAGCTATGGCTACACCTTC. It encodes CASSDTESYGYTF.

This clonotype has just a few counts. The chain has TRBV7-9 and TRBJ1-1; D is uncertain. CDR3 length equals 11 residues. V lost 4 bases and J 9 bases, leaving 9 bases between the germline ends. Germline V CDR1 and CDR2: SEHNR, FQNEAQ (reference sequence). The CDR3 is CASSSPVKAFF. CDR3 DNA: TGTGCCAGCAGCTCCCCGGTAAAAGCTTTCTTT.

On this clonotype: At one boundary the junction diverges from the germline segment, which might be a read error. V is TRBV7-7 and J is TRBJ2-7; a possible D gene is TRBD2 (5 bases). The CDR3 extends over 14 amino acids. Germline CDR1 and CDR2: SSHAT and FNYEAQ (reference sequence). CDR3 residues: CASSPGVSEGEQYF. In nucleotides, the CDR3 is TGTGCTAGCAGCCCAGGAGTTTCTGAGGGCGAGCAGTACTTC. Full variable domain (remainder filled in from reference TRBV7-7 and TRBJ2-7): GAGVSQSPRYKVTKRGQDVTLRCDPISSHATLYWYQQALGQGPEFLTYFNYEAQPDKSGLPSDRFSAERPEGSISTLTIQRTEQRDSAMYRCASSPGVSEGEQYFGPGTRLTVT.

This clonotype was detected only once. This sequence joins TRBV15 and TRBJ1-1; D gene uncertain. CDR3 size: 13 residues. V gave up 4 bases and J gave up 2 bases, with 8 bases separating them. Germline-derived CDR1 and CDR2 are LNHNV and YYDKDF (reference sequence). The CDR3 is CATSTTQNTEAFF. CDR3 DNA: TGTGCCACCAGCACAACTCAAAACACTGAAGCTTTCTTT.

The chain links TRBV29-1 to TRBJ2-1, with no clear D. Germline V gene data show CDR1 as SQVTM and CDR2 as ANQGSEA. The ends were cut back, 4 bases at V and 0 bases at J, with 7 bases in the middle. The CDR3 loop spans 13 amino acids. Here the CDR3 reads CSVVLSSYNEQFF. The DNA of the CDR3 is TGCAGCGTTGTCCTGAGCTCCTACAATGAGCAGTTCTTC.

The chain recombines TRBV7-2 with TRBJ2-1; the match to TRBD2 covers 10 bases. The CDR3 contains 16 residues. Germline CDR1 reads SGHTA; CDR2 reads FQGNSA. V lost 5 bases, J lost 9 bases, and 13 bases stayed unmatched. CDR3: CASSRRSSGSNGEQFF. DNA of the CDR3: TGTGCCAGCAGCCGGCGATCTAGCGGGAGTAACGGTGAGCAGTTCTTC.

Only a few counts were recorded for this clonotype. The CDR3 coding sequence is TGCGCCAGCAGCCCTCCCGGAAATGAAAAACTGTTTTTT. It specifies CASSPPGNEKLFF. The V and J genes are TRBV4-1 and TRBJ1-4; no clear D gene. Germline loops: CDR1 MGHRA, CDR2 YSYEKL. The germline V and J ends were trimmed by 4 bases and 5 bases, with 8 bases remaining between them. The CDR3 length is 13 residues.

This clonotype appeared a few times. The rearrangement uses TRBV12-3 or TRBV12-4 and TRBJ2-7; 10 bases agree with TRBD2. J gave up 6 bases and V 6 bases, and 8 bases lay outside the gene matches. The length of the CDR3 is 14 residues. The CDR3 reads CASRHGLAEGEQYF. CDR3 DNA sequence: TGTGCCAGCAGACACGGACTAGCGGAAGGCGAGCAGTACTTC.

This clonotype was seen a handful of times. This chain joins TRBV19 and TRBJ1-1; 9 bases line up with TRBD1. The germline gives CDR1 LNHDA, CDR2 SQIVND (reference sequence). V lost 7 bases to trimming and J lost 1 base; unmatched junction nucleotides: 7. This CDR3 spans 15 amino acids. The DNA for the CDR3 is TGTGCCAGTACCCCCGGACAGGGGAGGAACACTGAAGCTTTCTTT. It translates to CASTPGQGRNTEAFF.

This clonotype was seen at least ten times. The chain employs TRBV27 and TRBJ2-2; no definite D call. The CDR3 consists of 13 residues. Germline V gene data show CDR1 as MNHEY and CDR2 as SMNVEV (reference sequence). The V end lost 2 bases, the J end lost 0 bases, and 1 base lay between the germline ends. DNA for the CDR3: TGTGCCAGCAGTTTAGCGAACACCGGGGAGCTGTTTTTT. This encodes CASSLANTGELFF.

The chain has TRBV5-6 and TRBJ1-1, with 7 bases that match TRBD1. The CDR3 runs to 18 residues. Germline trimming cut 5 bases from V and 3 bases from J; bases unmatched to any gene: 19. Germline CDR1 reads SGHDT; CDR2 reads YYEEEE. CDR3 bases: TGTGCCAGCAGATCCAGGGGTGGGACAGCAATCGGGGACACTGAAGCTTTCTTT. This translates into CASRSRGGTAIGDTEAFF.

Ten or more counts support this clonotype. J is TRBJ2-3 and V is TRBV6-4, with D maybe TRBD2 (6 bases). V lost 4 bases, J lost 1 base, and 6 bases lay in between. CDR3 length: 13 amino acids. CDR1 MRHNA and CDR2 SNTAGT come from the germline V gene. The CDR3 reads CASSAGGTDTQYF. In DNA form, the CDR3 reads TGTGCCAGCAGTGCGGGAGGCACAGATACGCAGTATTTT.

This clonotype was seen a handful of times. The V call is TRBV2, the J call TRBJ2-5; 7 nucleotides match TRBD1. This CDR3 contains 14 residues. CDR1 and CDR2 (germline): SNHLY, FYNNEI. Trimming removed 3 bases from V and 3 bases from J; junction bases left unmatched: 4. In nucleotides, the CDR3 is TGTGCCAGCAGTGATAGGACAGGAGAAGAGACCCAGTACTTC. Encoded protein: CASSDRTGEETQYF.

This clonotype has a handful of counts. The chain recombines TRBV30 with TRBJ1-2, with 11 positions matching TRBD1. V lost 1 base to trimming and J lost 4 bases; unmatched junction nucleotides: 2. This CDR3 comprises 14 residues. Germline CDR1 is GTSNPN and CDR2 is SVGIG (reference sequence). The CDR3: CAWSEDRGPYGYTF. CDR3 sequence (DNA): TGTGCCTGGAGTGAGGACAGGGGGCCCTATGGCTACACCTTC.

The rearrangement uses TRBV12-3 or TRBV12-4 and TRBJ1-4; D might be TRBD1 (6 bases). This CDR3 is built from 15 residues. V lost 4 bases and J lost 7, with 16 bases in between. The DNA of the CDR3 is TGTGCCAGCAGTTACACCTTCCAAGGGGGTGAAAAACTGTTTTTT. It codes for CASSYTFQGGEKLFF.

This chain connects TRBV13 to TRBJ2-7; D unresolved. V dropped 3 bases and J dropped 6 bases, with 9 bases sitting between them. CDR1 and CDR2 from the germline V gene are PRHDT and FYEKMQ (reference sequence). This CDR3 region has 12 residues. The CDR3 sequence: CASSFFPREQYF. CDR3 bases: TGTGCCAGCAGCTTCTTCCCCCGCGAGCAGTACTTC.

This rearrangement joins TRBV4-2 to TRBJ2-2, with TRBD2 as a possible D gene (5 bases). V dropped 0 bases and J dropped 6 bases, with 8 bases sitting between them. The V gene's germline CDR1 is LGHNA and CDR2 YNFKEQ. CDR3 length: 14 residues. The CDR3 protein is CASSQDVGAGELFF. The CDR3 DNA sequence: TGTGCCAGCAGCCAAGATGTCGGGGCCGGGGAGCTGTTTTTT.

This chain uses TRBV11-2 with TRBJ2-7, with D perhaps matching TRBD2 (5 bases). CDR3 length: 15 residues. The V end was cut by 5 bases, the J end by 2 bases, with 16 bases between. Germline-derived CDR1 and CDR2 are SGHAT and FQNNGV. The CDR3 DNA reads TGTGCCAGCAGCCCCGGGAAGGGCAGAACCTACGAGCAGTACTTC. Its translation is CASSPGKGRTYEQYF.

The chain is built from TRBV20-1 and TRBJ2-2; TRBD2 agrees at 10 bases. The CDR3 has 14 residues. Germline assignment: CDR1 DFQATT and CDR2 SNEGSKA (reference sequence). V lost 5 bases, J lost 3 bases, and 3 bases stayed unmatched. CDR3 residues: CSASSGSHTGELFF. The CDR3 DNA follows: TGCAGTGCTTCTAGCGGGAGTCACACCGGGGAGCTGTTTTTT.

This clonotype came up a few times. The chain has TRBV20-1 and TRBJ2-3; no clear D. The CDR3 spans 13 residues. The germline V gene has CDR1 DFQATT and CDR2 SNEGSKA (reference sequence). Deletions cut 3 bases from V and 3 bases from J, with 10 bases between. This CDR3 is CSASWARTDTQYF. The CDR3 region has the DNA TGCAGTGCTAGTTGGGCCCGGACAGATACGCAGTATTTT.

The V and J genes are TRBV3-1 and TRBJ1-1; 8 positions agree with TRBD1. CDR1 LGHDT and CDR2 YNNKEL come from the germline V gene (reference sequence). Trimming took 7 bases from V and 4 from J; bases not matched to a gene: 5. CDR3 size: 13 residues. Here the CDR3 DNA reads TGTGCCAGCAACCCCGGACAGGGCACTGAAGCTTTCTTT. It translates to CASNPGQGTEAFF.

The CDR3 loop is CASSLEPSGADTQYF. The CDR3 DNA is TGTGCCAGCAGCTTAGAACCTAGCGGGGCTGATACGCAGTATTTT. The genes are TRBV11-2 and TRBJ2-3, with TRBD2 matching over 9 bases. CDR1 and CDR2 from the germline V gene are SGHAT and FQNNGV. The V and J ends lost 0 bases and 6 bases, in that order; junction bases with no gene match: 4. This CDR3 contains 15 residues.

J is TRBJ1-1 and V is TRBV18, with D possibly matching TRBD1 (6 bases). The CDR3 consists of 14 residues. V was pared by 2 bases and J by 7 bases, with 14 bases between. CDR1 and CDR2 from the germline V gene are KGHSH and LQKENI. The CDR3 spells CASSPKGGVNEAFF. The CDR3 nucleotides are TGTGCCAGCTCACCAAAAGGGGGTGTGAATGAAGCTTTCTTT.

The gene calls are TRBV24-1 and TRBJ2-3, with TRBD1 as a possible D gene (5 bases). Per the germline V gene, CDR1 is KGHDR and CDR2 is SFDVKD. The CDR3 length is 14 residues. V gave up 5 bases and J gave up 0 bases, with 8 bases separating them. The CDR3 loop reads CATSGPGSTDTQYF. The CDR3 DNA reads TGTGCCACCAGTGGCCCAGGGAGCACAGATACGCAGTATTTT.

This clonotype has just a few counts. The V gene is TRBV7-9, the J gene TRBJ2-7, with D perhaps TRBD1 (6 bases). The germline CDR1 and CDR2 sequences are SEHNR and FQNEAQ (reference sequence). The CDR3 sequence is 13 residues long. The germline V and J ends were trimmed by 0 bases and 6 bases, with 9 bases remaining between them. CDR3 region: CASSLALRGEQYF. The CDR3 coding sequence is TGTGCCAGCAGCTTAGCTCTCAGGGGCGAGCAGTACTTC.